These 21 T cell receptor beta chains share one sample of origin, sequenced in a study of T cells in Graves' hyperthyroidism and ophthalmopathy. What was amplified from RNA transcripts were TCR beta CDR3 regions. Using the HTBI primer set, a first-round RT-PCR was run on the TCR CDR3. Each CDR3 protein gets one entry after TCRdb re-called the multiplex PCR reads with MiXCR. The table includes under 350,000 distinct CDR3 sequences, around a sixth detected once. The sample taken for sequencing was blood. The receptors originated from a woman aged 45-59 years with Graves' hyperthyroidism.

This clonotype turned up a few times. V gene TRBV19 combines with J gene TRBJ1-6; no reliable D call. Trimming cost V 4 bases and J 7 bases, with 8 bases left between them. Germline loops: CDR1 LNHDA, CDR2 SQIVND (reference sequence). The CDR3 contains 13 residues. The CDR3 loop reads CASSNDGNSPLHF. The CDR3 DNA follows: TGTGCCAGTAGTAACGACGGGAATTCACCCCTCCACTTT.

This chain uses TRBV30 with TRBJ2-1, with D possibly TRBD1 on 8 matching bases. CDR1 and CDR2 (germline): GTSNPN, SVGIG (reference sequence). This CDR3 comprises 13 residues. Trimming removed 4 bases from V and 9 bases from J, with 16 bases in between. CDR3 DNA sequence: TGTGCCTGGAACAGGGGGGGGCGCGGTGAGCAGTTCTTC. Protein sequence: CAWNRGGRGEQFF. Combining the CDR3 with reference TRBV30 and TRBJ2-1 gives the whole variable domain SQTIHQWPATLVQPVGSPLSLECTVEGTSNPNLYWYRQAAGRGLQLLFYSVGIGQISSEVPQNLSASRPQDRQFILSSKKLLLSDSGFYLCAWNRGGRGEQFFGPGTRLTVL.

This clonotype was counted at least ten times. The chain joins TRBV20-1 to TRBJ2-7; 13 bases line up with TRBD2. V lost 6 bases and J lost 3; bases outside the gene matches: 2. The CDR3 runs 13 residues. Germline V gene lookup returns CDR1 DFQATT and CDR2 SNEGSKA (reference sequence). The CDR3 sequence: CSARTSGSYEQYF. The CDR3 nucleotides are TGCAGTGCCCGGACTAGCGGGAGCTACGAGCAGTACTTC.

This clonotype was observed at least ten times. The J gene is TRBJ1-2, the V gene TRBV18; 7 positions agree with TRBD1. This CDR3 region has 14 residues. CDR1 and CDR2 from the germline V gene are KGHSH and LQKENI. The V and J ends lost 3 bases and 4 bases, in that order; junction bases with no gene match: 5. In DNA, the CDR3 is TGTGCCAGCTCACCGCAGGGGGAATCCTATGGCTACACCTTC. It encodes CASSPQGESYGYTF. The variable domain in full, completed from reference TRBV18 and TRBJ1-2, reads NAGVMQNPRHLVRRRGQEARLRCSPMKGHSHVYWYRQLPEEGLKFMVYLQKENIIDESGMPKERFSAEFPKEGPSILRIQQVVRGDSAAYFCASSPQGESYGYTFGSGTRLTVV.

The genes are TRBV6-1 and TRBJ2-7; D not resolved. The CDR3 is 12 residues long. The V end was cut by 8 bases, the J end by 2 bases, with 10 bases between. Per germline, CDR1 MNHNS and CDR2 SASEGT. The CDR3 protein is CASLADTYEQYF. CDR3 sequence (DNA): TGTGCCAGCTTGGCAGACACCTACGAGCAGTACTTC.

This clonotype was detected ten times or more. V and J are TRBV12-3 or TRBV12-4 and TRBJ2-7; D is ambiguous. The V and J ends lost 1 base and 3 bases respectively, with 13 bases between them. This CDR3 has 15 amino acids. The CDR3 region has the DNA TGTGCCAGCAGTTTAGGTACCGATGTTTTCTACGAGCAGTACGTC. It is translated as CASSLGTDVFYEQYV.

This clonotype was recorded many times. This chain connects TRBV6-1 to TRBJ1-1; D gene ambiguous. CDR1 is MNHNS, CDR2 SASEGT, per germline. The CDR3 runs 16 residues. Trimming took off 0 bases at V and 0 bases at J, with 11 bases between the two ends. For the CDR3, the DNA is TGTGCCAGCAGTGAAGCGCTTCGTCATATGAACACTGAAGCTTTCTTT. Translation gives CASSEALRHMNTEAFF.

This clonotype was picked up many times. This chain uses TRBV3-1 with TRBJ2-2; TRBD2 aligns across 11 bases. Trimming cost V 1 base and J 8 bases; bases outside gene matches: 3. CDR3 length: 15 residues. Germline assignment: CDR1 LGHDT and CDR2 YNNKEL (reference sequence). The chain's CDR3 is CASSQGLAGPGELFF. In DNA form, the CDR3 reads TGTGCCAGCAGCCAAGGACTAGCGGGACCGGGGGAGCTGTTTTTT.

The chain combines TRBV5-1 with TRBJ1-3; possibly TRBD1 for D (6 bases). The ends were cut back, 0 bases at V and 8 bases at J, with 12 bases in the middle. The CDR3 has 14 residues. Germline V gene lookup returns CDR1 SGHRS and CDR2 YFSETQ. CDR3 DNA: TGCGCCAGCAGCTTGGGGACAGACTCCGACACCATATATTTT. Translation gives CASSLGTDSDTIYF. The whole variable domain, remainder taken from reference TRBV5-1 and TRBJ1-3, is KAGVTQTPRYLIKTRGQQVTLSCSPISGHRSVSWYQQTPGQGLQFLFEYFSETQRNKGNFPGRFSGRQFSNSRSEMNVSTLELGDSALYLCASSLGTDSDTIYFGEGSWLTVV.

CDR3 sequence reads: CASKGWGGGFPDTQYF. Written as DNA, the CDR3 is TGTGCCAGCAAGGGGTGGGGGGGGGGGTTCCCAGATACGCAGTATTTT. This chain links TRBV6-2 or TRBV6-3 with TRBJ2-3, with 7 bases lining up with TRBD2. Germline assignment: CDR1 MNHEY and CDR2 SVGEGT. There are 16 residues in the CDR3. The trim removed 7 bases at V and 4 bases at J, leaving 14 bases unmatched.

The chain links TRBV7-9 to TRBJ2-4; the D gene is possibly TRBD1 (6 bases). The CDR3 covers 13 residues. V lost 7 bases to trimming and J lost 10 bases, with 17 bases between them. Looked up from germline, CDR1 is SEHNR and CDR2 is FQNEAQ (reference sequence). CDR3 region: CASTPVQGRIQYF. CDR3 nucleotide sequence: TGTGCCAGCACCCCTGTTCAGGGGCGAATTCAGTACTTC.

The rearrangement uses TRBV10-2 and TRBJ2-7; 7 positions agree with TRBD2. The V and J ends lost 2 bases and 1 base, in that order; junction bases with no gene match: 2. The CDR3 loop spans 14 amino acids. CDR1 and CDR2 (germline): WSHSY, SAAADI. The CDR3, as DNA: TGCGCCAGCAGTGAGAGACTAGCATCCTACGAGCAGTACTTC. It yields the protein CASSERLASYEQYF.

This clonotype was seen repeatedly, ten times or more. This rearrangement joins TRBV28 to TRBJ2-7, with D perhaps given as TRBD1 or TRBD2 (5 bases each). With 3 bases removed from V and 1 base from J, the gap between germline ends came to 7 bases. Germline CDR1 is MDHEN and CDR2 is SYDVKM. The CDR3 has 13 residues. Here the CDR3 reads CASSFEGSYEQYF. In nucleotides, the CDR3 is TGTGCCAGCAGTTTTGAGGGGTCCTACGAGCAGTACTTC.

This clonotype was recorded a few times. One base away lies a much larger clone, so this may be a sequencing read error. This chain connects TRBV11-2 to TRBJ2-5; 12 positions match TRBD2. The CDR3 extends over 17 amino acids. CDR1 and CDR2 (germline): SGHAT, FQNNGV. CDR3 DNA: TGTACCAGCAGCTTAGAACTAGCGGGGGGTAACCAAGAGACCCAGTACTTC. Protein product: CTSSLELAGGNQETQYF.

Details on this clonotype: A much larger clonotype is one base distant, so this may be a read error. V usage is TRBV28 and J usage is TRBJ2-3; D may match TRBD1 or TRBD2 (7 bases each). The CDR3 is 14 residues long. V lost 6 bases and J 4 bases, leaving 14 bases between the germline ends. Germline assignment: CDR1 MDHEN and CDR2 SYDVKM. The CDR3 nucleotides are TGTGCCAGCAGCCAGGGGGGGGGCCCAGATACGCAGTATTTT. Its protein product is CASSQGGGPDTQYF.

In its sample, this clonotype was seen a few times. The chain uses TRBV29-1 and TRBJ2-5; no clear D gene. Germline CDR1 reads SQVTM; CDR2 reads ANQGSEA. The CDR3 has 12 amino acids. V gave up 1 base and J gave up 4 bases, with 7 bases separating them. The CDR3 DNA is TGCAGCGTTGAAGTGCTAGGAGAGACCCAGTACTTC. Amino acids: CSVEVLGETQYF.

This clonotype came up a few times. This sequence joins TRBV7-9 and TRBJ2-5; tentatively, D is TRBD2 (6 bases). The V gene lost 5 bases and the J gene lost 0 bases, with 13 bases spanning the gap. The CDR3 length is 15 residues. Germline V gene data show CDR1 as SEHNR and CDR2 as FQNEAQ (reference sequence). The CDR3 DNA reads TGTGCCAGCAGCCCGGGAGTCGGATACCAAGAGACCCAGTACTTC. This gives the protein CASSPGVGYQETQYF. The variable domain in full, with the rest retrieved from reference TRBV7-9 and TRBJ2-5, is DTGVSQNPRHKITKRGQNVTFRCDPISEHNRLYWYRQTLGQGPEFLTYFQNEAQLEKSRLLSDRFSAERPKGSFSTLEIQRTEQGDSAMYLCASSPGVGYQETQYFGPGTRLLVL.

This clonotype was seen repeatedly, ten times or more. The chain links TRBV7-6 to TRBJ2-1; D may be TRBD1 (6 bases). The V end lost 6 bases, the J end lost 5 bases, and 20 bases lay between the germline ends. The germline CDR1 and CDR2 sequences are SGHVS and FNYEAQ. This CDR3 comprises 16 residues. The CDR3 coding sequence is TGTGCCAGCAGTTCCCCGGGACACGGGTCCGACAATGAGCAGTTCTTC. Protein sequence: CASSSPGHGSDNEQFF.

The chain recombines TRBV29-1 with TRBJ2-5; TRBD1 aligns across 12 bases. CDR3 length: 13 residues. Germline-derived CDR1 and CDR2 are SQVTM and ANQGSEA. V dropped 7 bases and J dropped 5; count of bases not matched to a gene: 5. Here the CDR3 reads CSAGQGAVETQYF. Here the CDR3 DNA reads TGCAGCGCGGGACAGGGGGCGGTTGAGACCCAGTACTTC. The full variable domain, its missing parts supplied by reference TRBV29-1 and TRBJ2-5, is SAVISQKPSRDICQRGTSLTIQCQVDSQVTMMFWYRQQPGQSLTLIATANQGSEATYESGFVIDKFPISRPNLTFSTLTVSNMSPEDSSIYLCSAGQGAVETQYFGPGTRLLVL.

The table lists this clonotype with many counts. In DNA, the CDR3 is TGTGCCAGCAGCAAACAGGTACCCTATGGCTACACCTTC. This codes for CASSKQVPYGYTF. J is TRBJ1-2 and V is TRBV12-3 or TRBV12-4; D is perhaps TRBD1 (5 bases). CDR3 length equals 13 residues. V lost 6 bases and J 4 bases, leaving 12 bases between the germline ends.

Concerning this clonotype: A read error is possible here, since a much larger clone lies one base away. The rearrangement joins TRBV11-2 to TRBJ2-5, with 8 positions matching TRBD2. Germline V gene lookup returns CDR1 SGHAT and CDR2 FQNNGV. The CDR3 sequence is 13 residues long. The CDR3 region is CGSRGGQGKTQYF. The DNA of the CDR3 is TGTGGCAGCCGGGGGGGCCAGGGGAAGACCCAGTACTTC.